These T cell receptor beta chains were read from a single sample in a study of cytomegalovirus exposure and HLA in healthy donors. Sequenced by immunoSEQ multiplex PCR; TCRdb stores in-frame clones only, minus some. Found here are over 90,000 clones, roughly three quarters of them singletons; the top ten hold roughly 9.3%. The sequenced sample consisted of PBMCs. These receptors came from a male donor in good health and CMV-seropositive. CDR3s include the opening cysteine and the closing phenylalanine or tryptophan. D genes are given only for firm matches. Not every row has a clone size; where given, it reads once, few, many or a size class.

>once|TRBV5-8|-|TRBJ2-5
TGTGCCAGCAGCTTTCAGTCCCAAGAGACCCAGTACTTC
CASSFQSQETQYF
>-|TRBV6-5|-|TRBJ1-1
TGTGCCAGCAGTGGGGCCCCGTATAAAGCTTTCTTT
CASSGAPYKAFF
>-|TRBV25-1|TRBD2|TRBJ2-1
TGTGCCAGCAGCCTAGCGGGAGGGCGGAATGAGCAGTTCTTC
CASSLAGGRNEQFF
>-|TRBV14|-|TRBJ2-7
TGTGCCAGCAGCCGCCGGGGGACCGCTGAGCAGTACTTC
CASSRRGTAEQYF
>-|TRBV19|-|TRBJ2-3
TGTGCCAGTAGTGGGCGCTTAGCGACAGATACGCAGTATTTT
CASSGRLATDTQYF
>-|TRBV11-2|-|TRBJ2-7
TGTGCCAGCAGGGCTGGATTTCTACGGGACTCCGCCCACGAGCAGTACTTC
CASRAGFLRDSAHEQYF
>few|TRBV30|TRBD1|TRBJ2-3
TGTGCCTCACAGGGGACCACAGATACGCAGTATTTT
CASQGTTDTQYF
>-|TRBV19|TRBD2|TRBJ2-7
TGTGCCAGTAGTACTCCGGGACTAGGACAGTACGAGCAGTACTTC
CASSTPGLGQYEQYF
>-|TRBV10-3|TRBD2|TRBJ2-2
TGTGCCACTTCTAGCGGGAGTGGGGAGCTGTTTTTT
CATSSGSGELFF
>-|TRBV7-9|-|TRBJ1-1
TGTTCCAGCACCCTATATCCTGAAGCTTTCTTT
CSSTLYPEAFF
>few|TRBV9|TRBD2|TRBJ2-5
TGTGCCAGCAGCGGCGGGGGGGGCCGAGAGACCCAGTACTTC
CASSGGGGRETQYF
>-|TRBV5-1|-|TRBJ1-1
TGCGCCAGCAGCGTGGGGATACAGGGAACTGAAGCTTTCTTT
CASSVGIQGTEAFF
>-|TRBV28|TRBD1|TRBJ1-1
TGTGCCAGCAGCAATCCGGGACAGGGTAACACTGAAGCTTTCTTT
CASSNPGQGNTEAFF
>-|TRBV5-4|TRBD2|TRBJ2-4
TGTGCCAGCAGCTTGGAACTAGCGGGAGTCAAAAACATTCAGTACTTC
CASSLELAGVKNIQYF
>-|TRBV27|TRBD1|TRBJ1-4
TGTGCCAGCAGTTCTGGGGCGACAGGGACGGAACTGTTTTTT
CASSSGATGTELFF
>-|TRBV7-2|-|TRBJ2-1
TGTGCCAGCAGCTGGGACGGGACTCCTCACAATGAGCAGTTCTTC
CASSWDGTPHNEQFF
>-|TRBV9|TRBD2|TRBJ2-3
TGTGCCAGCAGCGTAGGTGTGTTGAGGCTAGCGGGAGCCGGCACAGATACGCAGTATTTT
CASSVGVLRLAGAGTDTQYF
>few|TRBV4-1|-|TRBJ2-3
TGCGCCAGCAGCCAAGGCCGACTAGGCAGGGCAGATACGCAGTATTTT
CASSQGRLGRADTQYF
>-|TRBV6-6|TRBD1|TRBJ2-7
TGTGCCAGCAGTTACCGGGACAGGGAGTACGAGCAGTACTTC
CASSYRDREYEQYF
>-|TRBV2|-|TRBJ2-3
TGTGCCAGCAGTGTACAGGGAGATACGCAGTATTTT
CASSVQGDTQYF
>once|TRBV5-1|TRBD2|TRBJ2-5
TGCGCCAGCAGCTCGGGACTAGCGGAGCAAGAGACCCAGTACTTC
CASSSGLAEQETQYF
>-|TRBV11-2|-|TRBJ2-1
TGTGCCAGCAGCGCACAGGCCCTAGCGGAGCAGTTCTTC
CASSAQALAEQFF
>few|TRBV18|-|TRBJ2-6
TGTGCCAGCTCACCTACGGTAGTGGCTGGGGCCAACGTCCTGACTTTC
CASSPTVVAGANVLTF
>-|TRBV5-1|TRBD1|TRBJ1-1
TGCGCCAGCAGCTTGGGACAGGGATGGACTGAAGCTTTCTTT
CASSLGQGWTEAFF